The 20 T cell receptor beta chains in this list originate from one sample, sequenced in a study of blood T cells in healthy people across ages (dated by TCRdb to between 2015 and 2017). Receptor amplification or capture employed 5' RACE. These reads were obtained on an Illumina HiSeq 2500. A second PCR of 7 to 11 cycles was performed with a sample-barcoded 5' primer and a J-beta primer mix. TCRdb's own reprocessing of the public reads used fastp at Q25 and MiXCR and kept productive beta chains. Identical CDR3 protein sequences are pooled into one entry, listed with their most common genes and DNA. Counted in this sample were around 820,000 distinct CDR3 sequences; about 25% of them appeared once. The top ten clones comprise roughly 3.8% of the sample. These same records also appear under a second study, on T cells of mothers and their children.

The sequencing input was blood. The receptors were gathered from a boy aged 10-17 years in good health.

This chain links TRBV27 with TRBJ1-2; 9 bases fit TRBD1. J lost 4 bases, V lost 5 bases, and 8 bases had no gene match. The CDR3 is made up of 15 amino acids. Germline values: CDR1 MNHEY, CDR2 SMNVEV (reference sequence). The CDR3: CASSPQTGGLYGYTF. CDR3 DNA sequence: TGTGCCAGCAGTCCTCAGACAGGGGGTCTCTATGGCTACACCTTC.

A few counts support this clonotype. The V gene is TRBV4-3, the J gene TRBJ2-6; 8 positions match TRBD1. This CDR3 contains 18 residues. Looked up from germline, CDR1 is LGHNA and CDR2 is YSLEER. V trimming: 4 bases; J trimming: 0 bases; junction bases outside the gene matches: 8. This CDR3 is CASSPGWTGFSGANVLTF. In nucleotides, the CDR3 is TGCGCCAGCAGCCCAGGATGGACAGGGTTCTCTGGGGCCAACGTCCTGACTTTC.

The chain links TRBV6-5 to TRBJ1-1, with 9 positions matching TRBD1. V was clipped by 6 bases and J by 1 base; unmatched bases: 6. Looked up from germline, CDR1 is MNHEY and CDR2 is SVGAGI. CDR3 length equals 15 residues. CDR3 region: CASSSGDRANTEAFF. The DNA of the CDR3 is TGTGCCAGCAGCTCCGGGGACAGGGCGAACACTGAAGCTTTCTTT.

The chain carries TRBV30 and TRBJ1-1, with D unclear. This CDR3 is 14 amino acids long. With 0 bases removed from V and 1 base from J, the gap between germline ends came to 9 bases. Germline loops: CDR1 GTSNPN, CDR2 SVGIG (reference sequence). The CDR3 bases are TGTGCCTGGAGTGTACTAAGGAGGAACACTGAAGCTTTCTTT. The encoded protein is CAWSVLRRNTEAFF. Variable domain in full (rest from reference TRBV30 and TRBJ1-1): SQTIHQWPATLVQPVGSPLSLECTVEGTSNPNLYWYRQAAGRGLQLLFYSVGIGQISSEVPQNLSASRPQDRQFILSSKKLLLSDSGFYLCAWSVLRRNTEAFFGQGTRLTVV.

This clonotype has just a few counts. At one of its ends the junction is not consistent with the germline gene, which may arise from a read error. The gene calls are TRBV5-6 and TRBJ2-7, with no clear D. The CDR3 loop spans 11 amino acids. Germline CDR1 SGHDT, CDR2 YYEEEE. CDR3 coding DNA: TGTGCCAGCAGCTTGGGATACGATCAGTACTTC. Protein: CASSLGYDQYF.

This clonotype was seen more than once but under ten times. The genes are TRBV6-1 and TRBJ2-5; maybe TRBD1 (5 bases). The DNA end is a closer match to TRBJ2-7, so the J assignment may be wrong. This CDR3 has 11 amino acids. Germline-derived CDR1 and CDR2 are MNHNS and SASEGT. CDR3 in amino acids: CASSGQCEQYF. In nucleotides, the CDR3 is TGTGCCAGCAGTGGACAGTGCGAGCAGTACTTC.

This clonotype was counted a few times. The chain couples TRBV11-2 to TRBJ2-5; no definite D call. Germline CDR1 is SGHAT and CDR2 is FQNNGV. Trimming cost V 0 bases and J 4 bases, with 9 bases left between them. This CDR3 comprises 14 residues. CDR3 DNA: TGTGCCAGCAGCTTAGATCTGGTTCGAGAGACCCAGTACTTC. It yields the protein CASSLDLVRETQYF.

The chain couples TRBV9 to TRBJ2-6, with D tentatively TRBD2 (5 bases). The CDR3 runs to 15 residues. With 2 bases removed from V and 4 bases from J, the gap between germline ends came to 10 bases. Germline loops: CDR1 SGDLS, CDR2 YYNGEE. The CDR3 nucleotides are TGTGCCAGCAGCGTCGGGGTTCTCGGGGCCAACGTCCTGACTTTC. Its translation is CASSVGVLGANVLTF.

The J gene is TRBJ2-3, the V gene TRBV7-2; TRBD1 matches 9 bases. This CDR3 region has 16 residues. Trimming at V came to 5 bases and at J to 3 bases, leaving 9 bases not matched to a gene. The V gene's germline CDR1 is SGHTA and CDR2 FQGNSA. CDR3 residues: CASSSGQGPGTDTQYF. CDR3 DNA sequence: TGTGCCAGCAGCAGCGGACAGGGGCCCGGGACAGATACGCAGTATTTT.

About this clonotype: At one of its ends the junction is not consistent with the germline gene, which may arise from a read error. The CDR3 DNA follows: TGTGCCAGCAGCGAGGTTGAAGTTTTCTTT. Protein product: CASSEVEVFF. J is TRBJ1-1 and V is TRBV2; D is unresolved. There are 10 residues in the CDR3. CDR1 is SNHLY, CDR2 FYNNEI, per germline. Together with reference TRBV2 and TRBJ1-1, the CDR3 gives the full variable domain: EPEVTQTPSHQVTQMGQEVILRCVPISNHLYFYWYRQILGQKVEFLVSFYNNEISEKSEIFDDQFSVERPDGSNFTLKIRSTKLEDSAMYFCASSEVEVFFGQGTRLTVV.

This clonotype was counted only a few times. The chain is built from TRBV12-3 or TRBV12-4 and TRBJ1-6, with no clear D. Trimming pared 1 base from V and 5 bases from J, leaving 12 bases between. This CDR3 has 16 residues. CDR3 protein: CASSLGGFWDNSPLHF. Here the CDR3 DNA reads TGTGCCAGCAGTTTAGGGGGTTTCTGGGATAATTCACCCCTCCACTTT.

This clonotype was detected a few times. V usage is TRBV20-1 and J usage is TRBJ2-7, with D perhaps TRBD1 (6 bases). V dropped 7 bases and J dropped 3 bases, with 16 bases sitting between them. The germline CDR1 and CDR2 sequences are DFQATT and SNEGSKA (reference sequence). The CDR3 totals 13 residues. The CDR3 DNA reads TGCAGTGTTGGAGACAGGCTCGGCTACGAGCAGTACTTC. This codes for CSVGDRLGYEQYF.

CDR3 nucleotide sequence: TGCAGTGCTAGATCTAGCGGACCAACAGATACGCAGTATTTT. Amino acid sequence: CSARSSGPTDTQYF. V usage is TRBV20-1 and J usage is TRBJ2-3, with 7 bases that match TRBD2. Germline V gene sequence: CDR1 DFQATT, CDR2 SNEGSKA (reference sequence). This CDR3 comprises 14 residues. The trim removed 2 bases at V and 3 bases at J, leaving 5 bases unmatched.

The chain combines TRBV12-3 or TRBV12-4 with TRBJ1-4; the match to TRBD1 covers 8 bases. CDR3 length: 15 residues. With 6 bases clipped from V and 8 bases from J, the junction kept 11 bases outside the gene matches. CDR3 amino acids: CASRLSGTGDEKLFF. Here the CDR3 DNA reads TGTGCCAGCAGACTTTCCGGGACAGGTGACGAAAAACTGTTTTTT.

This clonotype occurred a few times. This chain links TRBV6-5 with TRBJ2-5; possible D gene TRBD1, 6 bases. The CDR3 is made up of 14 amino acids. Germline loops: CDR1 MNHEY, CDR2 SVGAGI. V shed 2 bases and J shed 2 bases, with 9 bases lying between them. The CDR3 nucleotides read TGTGCCAGCAGTTACAGGGGACAACAAGAGACCCAGTACTTC. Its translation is CASSYRGQQETQYF.

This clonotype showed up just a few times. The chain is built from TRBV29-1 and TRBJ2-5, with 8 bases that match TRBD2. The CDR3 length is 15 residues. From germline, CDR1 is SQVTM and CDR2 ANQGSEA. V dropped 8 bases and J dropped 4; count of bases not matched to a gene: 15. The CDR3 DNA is TGCAGCACCCCGAGTAGGAGCGGGAGTGCAGAGACCCAGTACTTC. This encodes CSTPSRSGSAETQYF.

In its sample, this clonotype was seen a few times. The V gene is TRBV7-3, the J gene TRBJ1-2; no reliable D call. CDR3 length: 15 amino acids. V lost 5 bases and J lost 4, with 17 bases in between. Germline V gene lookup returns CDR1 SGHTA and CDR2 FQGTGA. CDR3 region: CASSQVGILGYGYTF. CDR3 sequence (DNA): TGTGCCAGCAGCCAAGTGGGCATATTGGGCTATGGCTACACCTTC.

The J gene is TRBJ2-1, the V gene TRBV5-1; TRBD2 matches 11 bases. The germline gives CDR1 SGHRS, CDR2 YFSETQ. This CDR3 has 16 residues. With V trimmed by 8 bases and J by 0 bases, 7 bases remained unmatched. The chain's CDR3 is CASLALAGGSYNEQFF. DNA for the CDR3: TGCGCCAGTCTTGCGCTAGCGGGAGGCTCCTACAATGAGCAGTTCTTC.

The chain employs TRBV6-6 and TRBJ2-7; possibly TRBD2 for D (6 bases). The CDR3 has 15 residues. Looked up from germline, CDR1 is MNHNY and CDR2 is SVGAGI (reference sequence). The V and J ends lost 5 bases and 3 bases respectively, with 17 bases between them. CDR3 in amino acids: CASSAATETSYEQYF. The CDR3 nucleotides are TGTGCCAGCAGTGCCGCAACCGAGACTAGCTACGAGCAGTACTTC.

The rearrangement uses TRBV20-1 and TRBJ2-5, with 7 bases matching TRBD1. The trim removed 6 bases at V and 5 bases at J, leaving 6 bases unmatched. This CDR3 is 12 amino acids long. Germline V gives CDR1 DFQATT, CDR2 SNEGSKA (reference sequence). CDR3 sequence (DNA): TGCAGTGCAGGGGGCCTTTTGGAGACCCAGTACTTC. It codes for CSAGGLLETQYF.